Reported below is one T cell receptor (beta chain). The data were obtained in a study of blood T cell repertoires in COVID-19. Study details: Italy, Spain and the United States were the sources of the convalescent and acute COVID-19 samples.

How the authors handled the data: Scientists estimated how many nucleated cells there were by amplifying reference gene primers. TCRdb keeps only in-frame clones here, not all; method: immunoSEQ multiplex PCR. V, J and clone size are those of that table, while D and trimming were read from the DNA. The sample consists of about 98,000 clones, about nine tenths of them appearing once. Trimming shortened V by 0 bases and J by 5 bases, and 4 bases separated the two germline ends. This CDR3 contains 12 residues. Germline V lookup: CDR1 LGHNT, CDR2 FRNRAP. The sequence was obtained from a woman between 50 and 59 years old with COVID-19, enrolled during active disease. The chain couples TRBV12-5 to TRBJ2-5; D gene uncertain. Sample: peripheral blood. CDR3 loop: CASGLVVETQYF. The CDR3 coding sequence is TGTGCTAGTGGTTTGGTCGTCGAGACCCAGTACTTC.